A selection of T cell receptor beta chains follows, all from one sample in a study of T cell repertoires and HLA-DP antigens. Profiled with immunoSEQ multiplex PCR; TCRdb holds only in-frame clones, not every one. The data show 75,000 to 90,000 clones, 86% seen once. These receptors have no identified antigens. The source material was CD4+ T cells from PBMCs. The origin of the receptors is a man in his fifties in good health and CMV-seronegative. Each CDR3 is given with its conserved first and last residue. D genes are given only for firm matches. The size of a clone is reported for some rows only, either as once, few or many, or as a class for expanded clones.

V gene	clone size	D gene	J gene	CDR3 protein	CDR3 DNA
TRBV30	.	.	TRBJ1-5	CAWRRAGTSSNQPQHF	TGTGCCTGGAGGAGAGCCGGGACATCTAGCAATCAGCCCCAGCATTTT
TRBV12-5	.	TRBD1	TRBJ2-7	CASVQGQLQYEQYF	TGTGCTAGTGTCCAGGGACAGCTTCAGTACGAGCAGTACTTC
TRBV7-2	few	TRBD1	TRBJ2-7	CASSRDRVGEQYF	TGTGCCAGCAGCAGAGACAGGGTGGGCGAGCAGTACTTC
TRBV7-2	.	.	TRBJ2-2	CASSRTATGELFF	TGTGCCAGCAGCAGGACAGCCACCGGGGAGCTGTTTTTT
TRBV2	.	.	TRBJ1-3	CASSEVGGVRHSGNTIYF	TGTGCCAGCAGTGAGGTCGGAGGGGTTCGCCACTCTGGAAACACCATATATTTT
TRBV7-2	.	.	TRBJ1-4	CASSSTGLQNEKLFF	TGTGCCAGCAGCTCTACAGGTCTTCAAAATGAAAAACTGTTTTTT
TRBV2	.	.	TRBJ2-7	CASRVTYEQYF	TGTGCCAGCAGGGTGACCTACGAGCAGTACTTC
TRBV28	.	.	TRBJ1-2	CASSLGRGGVNYGYTF	TGTGCCAGCAGTTTAGGGCGGGGCGGGGTCAACTATGGCTACACCTTC
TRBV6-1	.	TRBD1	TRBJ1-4	CATSGTVNEKLFF	TGTGCCACCTCCGGGACAGTGAACGAAAAACTGTTTTTT
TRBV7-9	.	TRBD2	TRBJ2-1	CASSFPIRLAGGRNEQFF	TGTGCCAGCAGCTTCCCTATTAGACTAGCGGGAGGGAGGAATGAGCAGTTCTTC
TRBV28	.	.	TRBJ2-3	CASIRGGTSTDTQYF	TGTGCCAGCATTAGGGGGGGGACTAGCACAGATACGCAGTATTTT
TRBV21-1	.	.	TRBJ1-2	CASTEQGGNYPHVYGYTF	TGTGCCAGCACCGAACAGGGAGGGAATTACCCCCATGTCTATGGCTACACCTTC
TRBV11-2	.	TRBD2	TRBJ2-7	CASSFGSGGAYEQYF	TGTGCCAGCAGTTTCGGGAGCGGGGGGGCCTACGAGCAGTACTTC
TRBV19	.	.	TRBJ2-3	CASSPGTPVGTDTQYF	TGTGCCAGTAGTCCCGGGACTCCTGTAGGCACAGATACGCAGTATTTT
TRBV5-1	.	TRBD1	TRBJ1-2	CASSSDDRVTGYTF	TGCGCCAGCAGCTCCGATGACAGGGTTACTGGCTACACCTTC
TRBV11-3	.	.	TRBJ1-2	CASSLGSDGYTF	TGTGCCAGCAGCTTAGGCTCGGATGGCTACACCTTC
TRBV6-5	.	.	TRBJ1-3	CASSPGGSSGNTIYF	TGTGCCAGCAGCCCCGGGGGCAGCTCTGGAAACACCATATATTTT
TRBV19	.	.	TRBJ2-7	CASTGRGRYEQYF	TGTGCCAGTACTGGCAGGGGACGCTACGAGCAGTACTTC
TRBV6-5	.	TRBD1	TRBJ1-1	CASSFRGRGTEAFF	TGTGCCAGCAGTTTCAGGGGGCGAGGTACTGAAGCTTTCTTT
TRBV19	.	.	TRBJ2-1	CASSTFTGNEQFF	TGTGCCAGTAGTACATTCACAGGGAATGAGCAGTTCTTC
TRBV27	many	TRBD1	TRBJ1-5	CASGTGQGRRQPQHF	TGTGCCAGCGGGACGGGACAGGGCAGGCGACAGCCCCAGCATTTT
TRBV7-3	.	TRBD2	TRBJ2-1	CASSDIAGGSYNEQFF	TGTGCCAGCAGCGACATAGCGGGGGGGTCATACAATGAGCAGTTCTTC
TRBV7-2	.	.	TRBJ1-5	CASSLQRQGNQPQHF	TGTGCCAGCAGCCTCCAGAGGCAGGGCAATCAGCCCCAGCATTTT
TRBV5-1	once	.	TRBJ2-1	CASSVITSNEQFF	TGCGCCAGCAGCGTGATCACTAGCAATGAGCAGTTCTTC
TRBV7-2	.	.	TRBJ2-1	CASSLGRGLVNEQFF	TGTGCCAGCAGCTTAGGTCGCGGGCTCGTCAATGAGCAGTTCTTC
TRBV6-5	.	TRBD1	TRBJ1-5	CASRTRTGGNQPQHF	TGTGCCAGCAGGACTCGGACAGGGGGTAATCAGCCCCAGCATTTT
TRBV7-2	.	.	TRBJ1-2	CASSPSGGLGYGYTF	TGTGCCAGCAGCCCAAGCGGGGGTCTGGGCTATGGCTACACCTTC
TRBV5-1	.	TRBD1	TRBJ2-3	CASSLDRARDTQYF	TGCGCCAGCAGCCTGGACAGGGCTAGAGATACGCAGTATTTT
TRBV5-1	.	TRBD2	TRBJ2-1	CASSPGLAYNEQFF	TGCGCCAGCAGCCCGGGACTAGCTTACAATGAGCAGTTCTTC
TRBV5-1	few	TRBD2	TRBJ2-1	CASRTGTTNNEQFF	TGCGCCAGCAGGACCGGGACTACCAACAATGAGCAGTTCTTC
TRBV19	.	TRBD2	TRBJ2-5	CASSAEPGLGPRETQYF	TGTGCCAGTAGTGCGGAACCGGGACTAGGCCCACGGGAGACCCAGTACTTC
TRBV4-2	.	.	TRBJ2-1	CASSLWGATGEQFF	TGTGCCAGCAGCTTGTGGGGGGCCACAGGTGAGCAGTTCTTC
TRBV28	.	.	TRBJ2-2	CASSLLFGGPGELFF	TGTGCCAGCAGTTTATTATTTGGGGGTCCCGGGGAGCTGTTTTTT
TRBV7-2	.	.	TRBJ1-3	CASSLVRSLRGSGNTIYF	TGTGCCAGCAGCTTAGTCCGAAGCCTTCGAGGCTCTGGAAACACCATATATTTT
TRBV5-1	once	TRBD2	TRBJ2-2	CASSTKTSGGNTGELFF	TGCGCCAGCAGCACGAAGACTAGCGGGGGAAACACCGGGGAGCTGTTTTTT
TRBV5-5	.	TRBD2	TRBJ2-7	CASSPPGGRGNEQYF	TGTGCCAGCAGCCCCCCTGGCGGGAGAGGGAACGAGCAGTACTTC
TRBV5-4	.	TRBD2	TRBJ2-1	CASSALAGGRSEQFF	TGTGCCAGCAGCGCTCTAGCGGGGGGGCGTAGTGAGCAGTTCTTC
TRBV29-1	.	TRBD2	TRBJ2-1	CSVAGGPGNEQFF	TGCAGCGTTGCGGGAGGGCCGGGGAATGAGCAGTTCTTC
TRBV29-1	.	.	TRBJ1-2	CSVEAAGASGHGYTF	TGCAGCGTTGAGGCAGCGGGGGCCAGTGGACATGGCTACACCTTC
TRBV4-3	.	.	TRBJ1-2	CASSPAGAGSDYGYTF	TGCGCCAGCAGCCCCGCGGGGGCAGGGTCGGACTATGGCTACACCTTC
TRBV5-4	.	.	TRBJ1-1	CASSPVPVRHTEAFF	TGTGCCAGCAGCCCAGTGCCCGTCCGCCACACTGAAGCTTTCTTT
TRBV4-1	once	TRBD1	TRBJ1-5	CASSQEGTGAQPQHF	TGCGCCAGCAGCCAAGAGGGGACAGGGGCTCAGCCCCAGCATTTT
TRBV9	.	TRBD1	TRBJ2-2	CASSVLGGASGELFF	TGTGCCAGCAGCGTATTAGGGGGCGCGTCCGGGGAGCTGTTTTTT
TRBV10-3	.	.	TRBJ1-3	CAISVYSGNTIYF	TGTGCCATCAGTGTATACTCTGGAAACACCATATATTTT
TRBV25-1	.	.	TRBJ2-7	CASSEYFSAVEQYF	TGTGCCAGCAGTGAATATTTTTCGGCTGTCGAGCAGTACTTC
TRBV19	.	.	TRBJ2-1	CASRGVRYNEQFF	TGTGCCAGTAGGGGGGTGAGATACAATGAGCAGTTCTTC
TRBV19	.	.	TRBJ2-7	CASSKFQSYEQYF	TGTGCCAGTAGTAAGTTCCAGTCCTACGAGCAGTACTTC
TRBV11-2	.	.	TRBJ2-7	CASSPNRDRGKQYF	TGTGCCAGCAGCCCCAACCGGGACCGCGGTAAGCAGTACTTC
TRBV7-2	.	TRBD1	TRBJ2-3	CASSRTGGGGTDTQYF	TGTGCCAGCAGCCGAACAGGGGGAGGAGGCACAGATACGCAGTATTTT
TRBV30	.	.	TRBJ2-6	CACTAGALSGANVLTF	TGTGCCTGTACGGCAGGGGCACTCTCTGGGGCCAACGTCCTGACTTTC
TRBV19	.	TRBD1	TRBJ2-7	CASSKRGQRNYEQYF	TGTGCCAGTAGTAAGAGGGGACAGAGGAATTACGAGCAGTACTTC
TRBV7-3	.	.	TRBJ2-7	CASSLGGTMDEQYF	TGTGCCAGCAGCTTAGGGGGAACCATGGACGAGCAGTACTTC
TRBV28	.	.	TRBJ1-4	CASVGGRVEKLFF	TGTGCCAGTGTAGGGGGGCGGGTTGAAAAACTGTTTTTT